This entry lists 21 T cell receptor beta chains sequenced from one sample in a study of blood T cell repertoires in COVID-19. Only in-frame clones appear in the TCRdb table, and some are missing; sequencing was by immunoSEQ multiplex PCR. The sample has tens of thousands of clones, 85% to 95% seen once. Specimen: peripheral blood. The source is a human donor in a cohort sampled during active COVID-19.

The V call is TRBV6-5, the J call TRBJ1-4; TRBD1 matches at 10 bases. The CDR3 covers 15 residues. The germline CDR1 and CDR2 sequences are MNHEY and SVGAGI. V was pared by 2 bases and J by 12 bases, with 9 bases of the junction left unmatched. CDR3 region: CASSYLPTGGRELFF. In nucleotides, the CDR3 is TGTGCCAGCAGTTACCTCCCGACAGGGGGCCGGGAACTGTTTTTT.

This clone appeared once. The V and J genes are TRBV28 and TRBJ1-2, with D tentatively TRBD1 (6 bases). Germline-derived CDR1 and CDR2 are MDHEN and SYDVKM. The CDR3 extends over 11 amino acids. Trimming stripped 7 bases from V and 6 bases from J, with 9 bases between. The DNA for the CDR3 is TGTGCCAGCACTCAGGGGAATGGCTACACCTTC. Translation gives CASTQGNGYTF.

This chain links TRBV25-1 with TRBJ2-3; tentatively, D is TRBD2 (5 bases). Per the germline V gene, CDR1 is MGHDK and CDR2 is SYGVNS. Trimming stripped 1 base from V and 4 bases from J, with 15 bases between. This CDR3 is 16 amino acids long. In nucleotides, the CDR3 is TGTGCCAGCAGTGAATGGAGGATAGGGTTTCCAGATACGCAGTATTTT. Protein: CASSEWRIGFPDTQYF.

The genes are TRBV9 and TRBJ2-3; D not resolved. V shed 1 base and J shed 4 bases, with 13 bases lying between them. The CDR3 loop spans 15 amino acids. Per the germline V gene, CDR1 is SGDLS and CDR2 is YYNGEE. The CDR3 region is CASSVSHPESDTQYF. As DNA, the CDR3 is TGTGCCAGCAGCGTATCTCACCCCGAGTCAGATACGCAGTATTTT.

The gene calls are TRBV2 and TRBJ1-5, with 9 bases fitting TRBD1. V gave up 7 bases and J gave up 1 base; unmatched junction bases: 8. Germline V gives CDR1 SNHLY, CDR2 FYNNEI. The CDR3 is made up of 16 amino acids. The chain's CDR3 is CASTRDRAGSNQPQHF. For the CDR3, the DNA is TGTGCCAGCACTAGGGACAGGGCTGGGAGCAATCAGCCCCAGCATTTT.

V gene TRBV10-3 combines with J gene TRBJ1-2; a weak D match, TRBD1 (5 bases). Germline values: CDR1 ENHRY, CDR2 SYGVKD. V gave up 8 bases and J gave up 0 bases, with 25 bases separating them. CDR3 length equals 18 residues. DNA of the CDR3: TGTGCCATCTCGGACTCAACGGGGGGACGGCTCGCTAACTATGGCTACACCTTC. Its translation is CAISDSTGGRLANYGYTF.

The rearrangement links TRBV19 to TRBJ2-2; 8 bases fit TRBD2. The CDR3 extends over 15 amino acids. Unmatched junction bases numbered 6, after V lost 5 bases and J lost 4 bases. The germline V gene has CDR1 LNHDA and CDR2 SQIVND (reference sequence). DNA for the CDR3: TGTGCCAGTAGTGTTTGGGCGGGGGGCACCGGGGAGCTGTTTTTT. It encodes CASSVWAGGTGELFF.

The chain recombines TRBV2 with TRBJ2-7; 8 bases are shared with TRBD1. Germline V gene data show CDR1 as SNHLY and CDR2 as FYNNEI. V shed 8 bases, J shed 3 bases, and the junction held 6 bases outside the gene matches. The CDR3 has 13 residues. DNA of the CDR3: TGTGCCAGCCGGGACAGGAGTAACTACGAGCAGTACTTC. It encodes CASRDRSNYEQYF. The whole variable domain, filled in from reference TRBV2 and TRBJ2-7, reads EPEVTQTPSHQVTQMGQEVILRCVPISNHLYFYWYRQILGQKVEFLVSFYNNEISEKSEIFDDQFSVERPDGSNFTLKIRSTKLEDSAMYFCASRDRSNYEQYFGPGTRLTVT.

The chain links TRBV11-2 to TRBJ2-7; tentatively, D is TRBD1 (6 bases). Per the germline V gene, CDR1 is SGHAT and CDR2 is FQNNGV. The CDR3 is 14 residues long. V was clipped by 4 bases and J by 0 bases, with 10 bases between them. CDR3 in DNA: TGTGCCAGCAGCTACCGGGACATCTCCTACGAGCAGTACTTC. This sequence encodes CASSYRDISYEQYF.

This chain uses TRBV7-8 with TRBJ1-5, with TRBD1 identical over 9 bases. Germline V gives CDR1 SGHVS, CDR2 FQNEAQ. The CDR3 extends over 15 amino acids. Losses at the gene ends were 4 bases for V and 5 bases for J; bases not matched to a gene: 6. CDR3 in DNA: TGTGCCAGCAGCTCCGGGACAGGGTACGATCAGCCCCAGCATTTT. It yields the protein CASSSGTGYDQPQHF.

The genes are TRBV11-2 and TRBJ1-2; D gene ambiguous. Germline V CDR1 and CDR2: SGHAT, FQNNGV. CDR3 size: 14 residues. V was shortened by 1 base and J by 2 bases, with 8 bases between the two germline ends. The CDR3 spells CASSLARGNYGYTF. The CDR3 bases are TGTGCCAGCAGCTTAGCCCGGGGAAACTATGGCTACACCTTC. The whole variable domain, remainder taken from reference TRBV11-2 and TRBJ1-2, is EAGVAQSPRYKIIEKRQSVAFWCNPISGHATLYWYQQILGQGPKLLIQFQNNGVVDDSQLPKDRFSAERLKGVDSTLKIQPAKLEDSAVYLCASSLARGNYGYTFGSGTRLTVV.

V is TRBV19 and J is TRBJ2-1; a possible D gene is TRBD1 (5 bases). Trimming cost V 1 base and J 0 bases, with 10 bases left between them. CDR3 length equals 16 residues. The germline gives CDR1 LNHDA, CDR2 SQIVND (reference sequence). The CDR3 loop reads CASSIAGLTSYNEQFF. For the CDR3, the DNA is TGTGCCAGTAGTATAGCAGGGCTAACCTCCTACAATGAGCAGTTCTTC.

V is TRBV5-1 and J is TRBJ2-3; no clear D gene. This CDR3 has 13 residues. Germline values: CDR1 SGHRS, CDR2 YFSETQ. V was pared by 3 bases and J by 2 bases, with 7 bases between. DNA of the CDR3: TGCGCCAGCAGCTCCACCTACACAGATACGCAGTATTTT. Translating gives CASSSTYTDTQYF.

Only a few counts were recorded for this clone. The chain couples TRBV6-4 to TRBJ2-3, with 7 bases aligning to TRBD2. This CDR3 region has 14 residues. Per the germline V gene, CDR1 is MRHNA and CDR2 is SNTAGT. V shed 3 bases and J 1 base; nucleotides not matched to a gene: 1. This CDR3 reads CASSERGGTDTQYF. CDR3 DNA: TGTGCCAGCAGTGAACGGGGGGGCACAGATACGCAGTATTTT.

The rearrangement joins TRBV19 to TRBJ2-7; 8 nucleotides match TRBD2. The V and J ends lost 4 bases and 2 bases, in that order; junction bases with no gene match: 10. Germline-derived CDR1 and CDR2 are LNHDA and SQIVND (reference sequence). This CDR3 spans 16 amino acids. CDR3 nucleotides: TGTGCCAGTAGTACCCAAGGACTAGCCGATACCTACGAGCAGTACTTC. Translating it yields CASSTQGLADTYEQYF.

The sample holds one count of this clone. J is TRBJ2-6 and V is TRBV2; D may be TRBD1 (5 bases). Trimming pared 3 bases from V and 2 bases from J, leaving 8 bases between. Looked up from germline, CDR1 is SNHLY and CDR2 is FYNNEI. The CDR3 is made up of 15 amino acids. DNA for the CDR3: TGTGCCAGCAGTGACAGGGCTACTGGGGCCAACGTCCTGACTTTC. Protein product: CASSDRATGANVLTF.

The rearrangement uses TRBV4-3 and TRBJ1-1; D is unclear. V was shortened by 2 bases and J by 1 base, with 14 bases between the two germline ends. Germline loops: CDR1 LGHNA, CDR2 YSLEER. CDR3 length: 16 amino acids. The CDR3 loop reads CASSQSSSFGNTEAFF. The DNA of the CDR3 is TGCGCCAGCAGCCAAAGTTCTAGTTTCGGGAACACTGAAGCTTTCTTT.

The chain is built from TRBV5-1 and TRBJ1-4, with D possibly being TRBD1 (6 bases). Trimming removed 4 bases from V and 5 bases from J, with 15 bases in between. There are 15 residues in the CDR3. CDR1 and CDR2 from the germline V gene are SGHRS and YFSETQ. The CDR3 here is CASSPGGGFNEKLFF. The CDR3 DNA reads TGCGCCAGCAGCCCCGGGGGGGGCTTCAATGAAAAACTGTTTTTT.

The rearrangement links TRBV10-3 to TRBJ2-7; TRBD1 matches at 7 bases. Losses at the gene ends were 6 bases for V and 2 bases for J; bases not matched to a gene: 4. The CDR3 runs 13 residues. Per the germline V gene, CDR1 is ENHRY and CDR2 is SYGVKD. CDR3 sequence reads: CAIRGDSTYEQYF. In nucleotides, the CDR3 is TGTGCCATCAGGGGGGACAGTACCTACGAGCAGTACTTC.

The CDR3 DNA follows: TGTGCCAGCAGTGAATCAGGCGGGTTTGGGTCCTACGAGCAGTACTTC. Encoded protein: CASSESGGFGSYEQYF. The V and J genes are TRBV6-1 and TRBJ2-7; possible D gene TRBD2, 5 bases. V lost 2 bases and J lost 1, with 15 bases in between. This CDR3 comprises 16 residues. The V gene's germline CDR1 is MNHNS and CDR2 SASEGT.

This chain links TRBV19 with TRBJ1-5; TRBD1 aligns across 10 bases. J lost 4 bases, V lost 3 bases, and 6 bases had no gene match. Germline values: CDR1 LNHDA, CDR2 SQIVND (reference sequence). The CDR3 spans 16 residues. CDR3 coding DNA: TGTGCCAGTAGTATTAGGGACAGGGGAGCAAATCAGCCCCAGCATTTT. Its protein is CASSIRDRGANQPQHF. Using reference TRBV19 and TRBJ1-5 for the parts outside the CDR3, the full variable domain is DGGITQSPKYLFRKEGQNVTLSCEQNLNHDAMYWYRQDPGQGLRLIYYSQIVNDFQKGDIAEGYSVSREKKESFPLTVTSAQKNPTAFYLCASSIRDRGANQPQHFGDGTRLSIL.